This entry lists 5 T cell receptor beta chains sequenced from one sample in a study of cytomegalovirus exposure and HLA in healthy donors. 13 Jbeta primers and 60 Vbeta primers were used for the PCR. Only in-frame clones appear in the TCRdb table, and some are missing; sequencing was by immunoSEQ multiplex PCR. This sample has about 200,000 clones; under 70% occur once, and the top ten carry 2.5% to 3%. The sample was PBMCs. These receptors came from a man aged 40-49 years in good health and CMV-seropositive.

In this sample, this clone turned up once. The V gene is TRBV11-2, the J gene TRBJ1-6; D gene ambiguous. The CDR3 runs 18 residues. Trimming removed 0 bases at V and 1 base at J, with 13 bases between. CDR1 is SGHAT and CDR2 is FQNNGV in the germline V gene. The CDR3 DNA sequence: TGTGCCAGCAGCTTAGAGACGGACCGAGGGTCCTATAATTCACCCCTCCACTTT. Amino acid sequence: CASSLETDRGSYNSPLHF.

This clone was detected a few times. The CDR3 DNA reads TGTGCCAGCAGCTTTTTGGGGGACACGACAGATACGCAGTATTTT. It specifies CASSFLGDTTDTQYF. This rearrangement joins TRBV5-5 to TRBJ2-3, with a weak D call TRBD1 (6 bases). CDR1 SGHKS and CDR2 YYEKEE come from the germline V gene (reference sequence). Trimming stripped 2 bases from V and 3 bases from J, with 13 bases between. The CDR3 consists of 15 residues.

CDR3 nucleotide sequence: TGTGCCAGTACCGCGGACTCCTCGGATGGCTACACCTTC. This sequence encodes CASTADSSDGYTF. The genes are TRBV19 and TRBJ1-2; D not certain. Germline values: CDR1 LNHDA, CDR2 SQIVND (reference sequence). V was pared by 7 bases and J by 6 bases, with 15 bases between. The CDR3 covers 13 residues.

The gene calls are TRBV6-5 and TRBJ1-6; D is unresolved. The CDR3 covers 15 residues. Trimming took 6 bases from V and 2 from J, leaving 11 bases between them. Germline CDR1 is MNHEY and CDR2 is SVGAGI. CDR3 bases: TGTGCCAGCAGAGCTATCGGTCCCTATAATTCACCCCTCCACTTT. Its protein is CASRAIGPYNSPLHF.

This chain uses TRBV2 with TRBJ2-2; 9 nucleotides match TRBD1. The CDR3 runs to 15 residues. CDR1 is SNHLY and CDR2 is FYNNEI in the germline V gene. Trimming at V came to 8 bases and at J to 4 bases, leaving 8 bases not matched to a gene. The CDR3: CASRNRGRATGELFF. The DNA for the CDR3 is TGTGCCAGCCGCAACAGGGGGCGGGCCACCGGGGAGCTGTTTTTT.